Detailed here is one T cell receptor (beta chain). The target antigen is unknown. This sample stems from a study of CD8 T cell repertoires and HIV-1 epitope variants. Study information: Enriched T cells were co-cultured with equal autologous T cell-negative cells.

CDR3 length: 13 amino acids. The germline V gene encodes CDR1 LNHDA and CDR2 SQIVND (reference sequence). V was trimmed by 1 base and J by 2 bases, leaving 5 bases between them. The repertoire was sequenced with immunoSEQ multiplex PCR; TCRdb's copy has only in-frame clones and lacks some. The repertoire includes nearly 7,000 clones, roughly 60% of them detected once, and about 40% sits in the top ten. Study-wide results and caveats: Beta chains alone show antigen proliferation, not cytokine profile or function. Fewer than ten TCR beta clonotypes were antigen-specific, roughly six apparently recognizing autologous or escape variants.

Sequencing used cultured CD8+ T cells derived from PBMCs. The receptor was isolated from a male donor with HIV. The V and J genes are TRBV19 and TRBJ2-5, with unresolved D. The CDR3 DNA reads TGTGCCAGTAGTATAGTCTCGCAAGAGACCCAGTACTTC. This encodes CASSIVSQETQYF.